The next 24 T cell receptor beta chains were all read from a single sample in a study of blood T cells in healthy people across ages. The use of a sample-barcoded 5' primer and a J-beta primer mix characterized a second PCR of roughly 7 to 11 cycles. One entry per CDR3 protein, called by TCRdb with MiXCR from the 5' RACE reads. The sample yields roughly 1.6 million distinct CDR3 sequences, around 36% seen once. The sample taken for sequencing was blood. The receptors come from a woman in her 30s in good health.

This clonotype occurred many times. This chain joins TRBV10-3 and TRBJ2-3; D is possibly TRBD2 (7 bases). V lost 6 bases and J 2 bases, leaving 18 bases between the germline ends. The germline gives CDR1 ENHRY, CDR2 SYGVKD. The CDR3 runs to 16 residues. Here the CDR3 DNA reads TGTGCCATCAGGGGGGGGCGGAGTCTTTCCACAGATACGCAGTATTTT. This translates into CAIRGGRSLSTDTQYF.

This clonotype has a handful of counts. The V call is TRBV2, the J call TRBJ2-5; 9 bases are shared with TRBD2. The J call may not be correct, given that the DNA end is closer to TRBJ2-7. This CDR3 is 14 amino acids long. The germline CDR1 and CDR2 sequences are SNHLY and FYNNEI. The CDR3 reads CASSVAAGGGEQYF. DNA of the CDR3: TGTGCCAGCAGTGTCGCAGCGGGGGGTGGCGAGCAGTACTTC.

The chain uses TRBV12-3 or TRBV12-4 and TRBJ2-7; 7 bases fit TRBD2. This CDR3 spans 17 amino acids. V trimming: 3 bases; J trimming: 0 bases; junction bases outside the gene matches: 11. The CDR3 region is CASSLIGLAESSYEQYF. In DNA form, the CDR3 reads TGTGCCAGCAGTTTGATTGGGCTAGCGGAAAGCTCCTACGAGCAGTACTTC.

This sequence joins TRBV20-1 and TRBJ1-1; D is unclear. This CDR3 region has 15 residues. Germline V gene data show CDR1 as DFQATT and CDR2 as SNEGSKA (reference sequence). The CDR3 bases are TGCAGCCCCGGATACGACGGGCAGGTCAACACTGAAGCTTTCTTT. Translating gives CSPGYDGQVNTEAFF.

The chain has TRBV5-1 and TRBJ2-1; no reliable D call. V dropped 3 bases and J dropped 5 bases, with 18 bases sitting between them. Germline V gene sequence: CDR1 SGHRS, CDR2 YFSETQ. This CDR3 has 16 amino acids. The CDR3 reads CASSSGRAQVHNEQFF. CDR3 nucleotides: TGCGCCAGCAGCTCCGGTCGGGCGCAGGTCCACAATGAGCAGTTCTTC.

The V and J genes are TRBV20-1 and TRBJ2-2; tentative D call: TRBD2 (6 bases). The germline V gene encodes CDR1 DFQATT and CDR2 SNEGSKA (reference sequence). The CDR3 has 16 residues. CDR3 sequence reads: CGTPGPTDWYTGELFF. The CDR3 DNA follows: TGCGGGACTCCGGGACCTACGGATTGGTACACCGGGGAGCTGTTTTTT.

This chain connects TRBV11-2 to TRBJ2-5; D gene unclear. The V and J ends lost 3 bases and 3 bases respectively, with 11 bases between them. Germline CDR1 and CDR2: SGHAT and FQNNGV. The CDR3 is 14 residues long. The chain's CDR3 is CASSLYRPEETQYF. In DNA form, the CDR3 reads TGTGCCAGCAGCTTGTATCGGCCAGAAGAGACCCAGTACTTC.

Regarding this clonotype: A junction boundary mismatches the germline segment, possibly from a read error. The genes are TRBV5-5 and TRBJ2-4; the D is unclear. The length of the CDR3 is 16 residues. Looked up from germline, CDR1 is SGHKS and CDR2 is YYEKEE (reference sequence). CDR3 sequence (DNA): TGTGTCAGCAGCTTGGTCCGGGCTGTTGGCAAAAACATTCAGTACTTC. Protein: CVSSLVRAVGKNIQYF.

The DNA for the CDR3 is TGTGCCAGCAGCGCTGACAGGGGAAGGTATTCACCCCTCCACTTT. Encoded protein: CASSADRGRYSPLHF. The rearrangement uses TRBV7-9 and TRBJ1-6; 8 bases line up with TRBD1. The germline CDR1 and CDR2 sequences are SEHNR and FQNEAQ (reference sequence). V dropped 5 bases and J dropped 8; count of bases not matched to a gene: 8. The CDR3 consists of 15 residues. The whole variable domain, filled in from reference TRBV7-9 and TRBJ1-6, reads DTGVSQNPRHKITKRGQNVTFRCDPISEHNRLYWYRQTLGQGPEFLTYFQNEAQLEKSRLLSDRFSAERPKGSFSTLEIQRTEQGDSAMYLCASSADRGRYSPLHFGNGTRLTVT.

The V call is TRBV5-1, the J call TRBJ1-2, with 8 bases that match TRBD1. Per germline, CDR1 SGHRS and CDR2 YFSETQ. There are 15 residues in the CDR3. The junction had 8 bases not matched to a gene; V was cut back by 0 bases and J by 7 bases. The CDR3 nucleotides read TGCGCCAGCAGCTTGGATCCGGGACAGGCTCGTGGCTACACCTTC. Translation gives CASSLDPGQARGYTF.

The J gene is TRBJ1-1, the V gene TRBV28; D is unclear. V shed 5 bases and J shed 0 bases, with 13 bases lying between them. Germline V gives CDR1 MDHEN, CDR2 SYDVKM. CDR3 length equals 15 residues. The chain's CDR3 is CASSPPAYMNTEAFF. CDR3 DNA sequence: TGTGCCAGCAGTCCCCCGGCGTACATGAACACTGAAGCTTTCTTT. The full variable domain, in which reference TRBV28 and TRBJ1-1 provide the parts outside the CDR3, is DVKVTQSSRYLVKRTGEKVFLECVQDMDHENMFWYRQDPGLGLRLIYFSYDVKMKEKGDIPEGYSVSREKKERFSLILESASTNQTSMYLCASSPPAYMNTEAFFGQGTRLTVV.

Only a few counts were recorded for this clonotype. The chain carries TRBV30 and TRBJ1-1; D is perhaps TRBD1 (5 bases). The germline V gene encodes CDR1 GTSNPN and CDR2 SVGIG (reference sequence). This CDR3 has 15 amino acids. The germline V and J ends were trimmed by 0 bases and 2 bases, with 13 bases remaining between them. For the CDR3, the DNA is TGTGCCTGGAGTGTAGGTATGGGACCCAACACTGAAGCTTTCTTT. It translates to CAWSVGMGPNTEAFF.

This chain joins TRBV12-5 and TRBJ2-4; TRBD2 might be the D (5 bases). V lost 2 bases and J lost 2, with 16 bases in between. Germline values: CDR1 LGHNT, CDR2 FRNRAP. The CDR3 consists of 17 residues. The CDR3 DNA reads TGTGCTAGTGGTTTGCTGGAAAGTGGAGGACCCAAAAACATTCAGTACTTC. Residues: CASGLLESGGPKNIQYF.

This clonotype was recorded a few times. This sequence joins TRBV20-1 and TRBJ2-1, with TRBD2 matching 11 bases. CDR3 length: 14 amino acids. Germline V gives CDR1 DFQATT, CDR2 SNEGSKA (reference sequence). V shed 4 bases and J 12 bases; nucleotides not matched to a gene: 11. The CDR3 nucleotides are TGCAGTGCTACCTTAACGACTAGCGGGGAGGGGCAGTTCTTC. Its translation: CSATLTTSGEGQFF.

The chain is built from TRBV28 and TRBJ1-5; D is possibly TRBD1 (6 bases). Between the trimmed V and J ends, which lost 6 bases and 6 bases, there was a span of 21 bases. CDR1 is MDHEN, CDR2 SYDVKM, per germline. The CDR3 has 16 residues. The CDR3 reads CASRPKQGIPSQPQHF. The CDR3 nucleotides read TGTGCCAGCAGACCGAAACAGGGAATTCCCTCTCAGCCCCAGCATTTT.

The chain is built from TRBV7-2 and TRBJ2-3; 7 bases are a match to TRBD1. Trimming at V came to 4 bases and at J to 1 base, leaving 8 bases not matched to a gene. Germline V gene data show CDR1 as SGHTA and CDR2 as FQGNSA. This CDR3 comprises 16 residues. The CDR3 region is CASSSPGQLGTDTQYF. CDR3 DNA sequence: TGTGCCAGCAGCTCCCCGGGACAGCTAGGCACAGATACGCAGTATTTT.

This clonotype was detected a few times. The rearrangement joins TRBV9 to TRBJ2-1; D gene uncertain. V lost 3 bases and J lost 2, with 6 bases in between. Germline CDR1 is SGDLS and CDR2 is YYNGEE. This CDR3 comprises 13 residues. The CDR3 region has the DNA TGTGCCAGCAGCGGGCGTCCCTACAATGAGCAGTTCTTC. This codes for CASSGRPYNEQFF.

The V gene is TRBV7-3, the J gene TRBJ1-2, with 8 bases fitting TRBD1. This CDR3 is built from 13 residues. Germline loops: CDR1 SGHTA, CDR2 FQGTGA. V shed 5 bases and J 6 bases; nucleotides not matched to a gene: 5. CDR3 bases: TGTGCCAGCAGCGAACAGGGGGGCGATGGCTACACCTTC. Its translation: CASSEQGGDGYTF.

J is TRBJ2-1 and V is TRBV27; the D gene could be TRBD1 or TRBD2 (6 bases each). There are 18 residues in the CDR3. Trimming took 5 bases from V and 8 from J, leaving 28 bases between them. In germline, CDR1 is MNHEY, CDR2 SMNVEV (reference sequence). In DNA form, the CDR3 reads TGTGCCAGCAGTCTGTACGGGACCGTCGCGGGACAATCCTATGAGCAGTTCTTC. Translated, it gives CASSLYGTVAGQSYEQFF.

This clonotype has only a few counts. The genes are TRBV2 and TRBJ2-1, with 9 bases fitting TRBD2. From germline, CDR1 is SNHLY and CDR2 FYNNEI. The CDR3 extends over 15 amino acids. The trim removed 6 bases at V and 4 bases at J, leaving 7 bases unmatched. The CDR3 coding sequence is TGTGCCAGCAGGAGCCTAGCGGGAATGTACAATGAGCAGTTCTTC. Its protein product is CASRSLAGMYNEQFF.

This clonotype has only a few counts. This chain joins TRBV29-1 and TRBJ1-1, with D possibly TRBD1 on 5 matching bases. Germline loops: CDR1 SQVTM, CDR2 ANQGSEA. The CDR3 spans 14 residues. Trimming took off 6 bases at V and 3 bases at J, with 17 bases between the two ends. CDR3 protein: CSVRRGSKDTEAFF. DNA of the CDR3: TGCAGCGTAAGGCGGGGGTCAAAGGACACTGAAGCTTTCTTT.

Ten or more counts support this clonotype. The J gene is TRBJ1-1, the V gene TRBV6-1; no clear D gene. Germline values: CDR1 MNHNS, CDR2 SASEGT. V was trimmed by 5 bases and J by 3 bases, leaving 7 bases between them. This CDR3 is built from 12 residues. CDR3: CASSTPYTEAFF. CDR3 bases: TGTGCCAGCAGTACACCGTACACTGAAGCTTTCTTT.

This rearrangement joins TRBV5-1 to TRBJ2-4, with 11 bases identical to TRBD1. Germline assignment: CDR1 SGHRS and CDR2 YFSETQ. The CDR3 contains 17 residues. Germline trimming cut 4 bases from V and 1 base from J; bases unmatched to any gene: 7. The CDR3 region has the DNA TGCGCCAGCAGCGAACGGACAGGGGGCAACGCCAAAAACATTCAGTACTTC. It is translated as CASSERTGGNAKNIQYF. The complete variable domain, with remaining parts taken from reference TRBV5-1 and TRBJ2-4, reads KAGVTQTPRYLIKTRGQQVTLSCSPISGHRSVSWYQQTPGQGLQFLFEYFSETQRNKGNFPGRFSGRQFSNSRSEMNVSTLELGDSALYLCASSERTGGNAKNIQYFGAGTRLSVL.

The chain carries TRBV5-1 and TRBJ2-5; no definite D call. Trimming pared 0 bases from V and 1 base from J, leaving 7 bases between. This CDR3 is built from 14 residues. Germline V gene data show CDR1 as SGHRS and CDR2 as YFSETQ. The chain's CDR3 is CASSLVSSQETQYF. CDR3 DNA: TGCGCCAGCAGCTTGGTCTCTAGCCAAGAGACCCAGTACTTC. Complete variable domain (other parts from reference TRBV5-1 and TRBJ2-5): KAGVTQTPRYLIKTRGQQVTLSCSPISGHRSVSWYQQTPGQGLQFLFEYFSETQRNKGNFPGRFSGRQFSNSRSEMNVSTLELGDSALYLCASSLVSSQETQYFGPGTRLLVL.